The 12 T cell receptor beta chains presented below share a single source sample, sequenced in a study of shared clonotypes between healthy human individuals. Assay: immunoSEQ multiplex PCR; the TCRdb copy retains only in-frame clones and omits some. Seen here are about 2.1 million clones, 85% to 95% observed once, and the top ten hold more than 1.5%. It was CD45RO-negative cells, positively selected for CCR7, that made up naive CD8 cells, with terminally differentiated effector memory CD45RA+ cells excluded. The sample was naive CD8+ T cells from PBMCs. The receptors stem from a young man in good health. Some clones in this sample may be carry-over from other donors' samples.

This sequence joins TRBV5-6 and TRBJ2-1; D remains ambiguous. Germline V CDR1 and CDR2: SGHDT, YYEEEE. The length of the CDR3 is 12 residues. With 4 bases removed from V and 7 bases from J, the gap between germline ends came to 9 bases. The CDR3 spells CASSPVGNEQFF. The CDR3 DNA is TGTGCCAGCAGCCCCGTGGGGAATGAGCAGTTCTTC.

The CDR3 nucleotides are TGTGCCAGCAGTTTAGGGGTAGCGAGAACCGGGGAGCTGTTTTTT. Translated: CASSLGVARTGELFF. The chain is built from TRBV27 and TRBJ2-2; possibly TRBD2 for D (5 bases). Trimming took 2 bases from V and 5 from J, leaving 12 bases between them. There are 15 residues in the CDR3. From germline, CDR1 is MNHEY and CDR2 SMNVEV (reference sequence).

V usage is TRBV5-1 and J usage is TRBJ2-7; D possibly corresponds to TRBD2 (5 bases). The CDR3 loop spans 14 amino acids. Trimming shortened V by 7 bases and J by 0 bases, and 14 bases separated the two germline ends. Germline CDR1 SGHRS, CDR2 YFSETQ. CDR3 amino acids: CASGASGPSYEQYF. Written as DNA, the CDR3 is TGCGCCAGCGGTGCGAGCGGTCCCTCCTACGAGCAGTACTTC.

The chain is built from TRBV7-9 and TRBJ1-4; weak D call: TRBD1 (5 bases). This CDR3 contains 16 residues. Trimming pared 5 bases from V and 6 bases from J, leaving 19 bases between. Germline CDR1 and CDR2: SEHNR and FQNEAQ (reference sequence). CDR3 loop: CASSPYSRDLDEKLFF. The CDR3 coding sequence is TGTGCCAGCAGCCCTTACTCCCGGGACCTAGATGAAAAACTGTTTTTT.

This sequence joins TRBV7-3 and TRBJ2-1, with TRBD2 as a possible D gene (5 bases). The CDR3 has 17 amino acids. Trimming removed 2 bases from V and 2 bases from J, with 16 bases in between. The germline gives CDR1 SGHTA, CDR2 FQGTGA. CDR3 region: CASSLGPTSPAYNEQFF. CDR3 coding DNA: TGTGCCAGCAGCTTAGGACCTACTAGTCCTGCCTACAATGAGCAGTTCTTC.

V usage is TRBV15 and J usage is TRBJ2-3; 7 bases fit TRBD2. The CDR3 runs 16 residues. Looked up from germline, CDR1 is LNHNV and CDR2 is YYDKDF (reference sequence). V shed 5 bases and J 4 bases; nucleotides not matched to a gene: 12. The CDR3 loop is CATSEGASGFADTQYF. CDR3 sequence (DNA): TGTGCCACCAGCGAAGGGGCTAGCGGTTTTGCAGATACGCAGTATTTT.

The chain couples TRBV18 to TRBJ2-7; TRBD1 aligns across 9 bases. The CDR3 length is 15 residues. V shed 4 bases and J 3 bases; nucleotides not matched to a gene: 7. The V gene's germline CDR1 is KGHSH and CDR2 LQKENI. The CDR3 sequence: CASSRPGQGFYEQYF. The CDR3 region has the DNA TGTGCCAGCTCACGTCCGGGACAGGGTTTCTACGAGCAGTACTTC.

The CDR3 nucleotides read TGTGCCAGTAGTTATGTGGGGACACTATACAATGAGCAGTTCTTC. This sequence encodes CASSYVGTLYNEQFF. The chain uses TRBV19 and TRBJ2-1; D possibly corresponds to TRBD1 (6 bases). Germline-derived CDR1 and CDR2 are LNHDA and SQIVND (reference sequence). The CDR3 sequence is 15 residues long. Trimming removed 5 bases from V and 4 bases from J, with 15 bases in between.

Here the CDR3 reads CASSLGFTGERAEAFF. The DNA for the CDR3 is TGTGCCAGCAGCTTAGGGTTCACGGGGGAAAGAGCTGAAGCTTTCTTT. This sequence joins TRBV13 and TRBJ1-1, with TRBD1 as a possible D gene (5 bases). V lost 0 bases to trimming and J lost 6 bases, with 17 bases between them. Germline V lookup: CDR1 PRHDT, CDR2 FYEKMQ (reference sequence). This CDR3 is 16 amino acids long.

The rearrangement joins TRBV7-9 to TRBJ1-2; D unresolved. The germline V gene encodes CDR1 SEHNR and CDR2 FQNEAQ (reference sequence). The CDR3 totals 14 residues. The V and J ends lost 4 bases and 0 bases respectively, with 9 bases between them. The CDR3 region is CASSYKEANYGYTF. The DNA of the CDR3 is TGTGCCAGCAGCTATAAGGAAGCTAACTATGGCTACACCTTC.

The rearrangement links TRBV6-1 to TRBJ2-6; 8 nucleotides line up with TRBD1. The CDR3 extends over 18 amino acids. Per the germline V gene, CDR1 is MNHNS and CDR2 is SASEGT. The trim removed 2 bases at V and 4 bases at J, leaving 10 bases unmatched. In DNA form, the CDR3 reads TGTGCCAGCAGTGAACACCCCGGGACAGGCGCCGGGGCCAACGTCCTGACTTTC. It codes for CASSEHPGTGAGANVLTF.

This chain joins TRBV5-4 and TRBJ1-2; D unclear. Germline lookup yields CDR1 SGHNT and CDR2 YYREEE (reference sequence). V dropped 5 bases and J dropped 4 bases, with 15 bases sitting between them. The CDR3 covers 14 residues. The CDR3 sequence is CASRLGGPSYGYTF. The DNA for the CDR3 is TGTGCCAGCAGACTGGGCGGGCCGAGCTATGGCTACACCTTC.